Each of the 8 T cell receptor beta chains below was sequenced from the same sample in a study of OX40 agonist ivuxolimab in advanced cancers. TCRdb's table, derived via immunoSEQ multiplex PCR, lists solely in-frame clones and lacks some. The repertoire holds about 69,000 clones, with 65% to 80% as singletons. Material: CD4+ or CD8+ T cells sorted from blood, obtained in a trial of the OX40 agonist ivuxolimab. These receptors were obtained from an adult with an advanced solid tumor such as melanoma, head and neck, liver or kidney cancer.

The chain combines TRBV13 with TRBJ2-3; the match to TRBD2 covers 8 bases. J gave up 0 bases and V 4 bases, and 15 bases lay outside the gene matches. Germline V gives CDR1 PRHDT, CDR2 FYEKMQ (reference sequence). The length of the CDR3 is 19 residues. CDR3 residues: CASSSYTSGFYPSTDTQYF. In nucleotides, the CDR3 is TGTGCCAGCAGCTCCTACACTAGCGGCTTTTACCCTAGCACAGATACGCAGTATTTT.

V is TRBV30 and J is TRBJ2-1, with 10 positions matching TRBD2. After removal of 1 base from V and 4 bases from J, the junction contained 4 bases not matched to a gene. CDR1 GTSNPN and CDR2 SVGIG come from the germline V gene (reference sequence). The CDR3 contains 15 residues. The CDR3 DNA reads as TGTGCCTGGAGTGACTGGACTAGCGGATACAATGAGCAGTTCTTC. Translating it yields CAWSDWTSGYNEQFF.

CDR3 nucleotides: TGTGCCAGCAGCGTAGGGGCGGAAGCCTACAATGAGCAGTTCTTC. Protein product: CASSVGAEAYNEQFF. The V and J genes are TRBV9 and TRBJ2-1; no firm D call. Germline CDR1 reads SGDLS; CDR2 reads YYNGEE. CDR3 length: 15 residues. V was trimmed by 0 bases and J by 2 bases, leaving 9 bases between them.

V is TRBV28 and J is TRBJ1-2, with no clear D. Germline CDR1 reads MDHEN; CDR2 reads SYDVKM. The ends were cut back, 3 bases at V and 4 bases at J, with 3 bases in the middle. The CDR3 loop spans 11 amino acids. CDR3 nucleotides: TGTGCCAGCAGTTTCGGCTATGGCTACACCTTC. Protein product: CASSFGYGYTF.

The V gene is TRBV27, the J gene TRBJ2-2, with D possibly being TRBD2 (6 bases). The CDR3 totals 15 residues. Trimming pared 6 bases from V and 2 bases from J, leaving 13 bases between. From germline, CDR1 is MNHEY and CDR2 SMNVEV (reference sequence). CDR3 in DNA: TGTGCCAGCAGAAGTAGCGGAGCAAACACCGGGGAGCTGTTTTTT. Its protein is CASRSSGANTGELFF.

The V and J genes are TRBV30 and TRBJ1-5; D is possibly TRBD1 (5 bases). Trimming removed 1 base from V and 4 bases from J, with 5 bases in between. CDR3 size: 12 residues. CDR1 GTSNPN and CDR2 SVGIG come from the germline V gene (reference sequence). In DNA, the CDR3 is TGTGCCTGGAGTGGGGGGAATCAGCCCCAGCATTTT. Its translation is CAWSGGNQPQHF. The variable domain in full, with the rest retrieved from reference TRBV30 and TRBJ1-5, is SQTIHQWPATLVQPVGSPLSLECTVEGTSNPNLYWYRQAAGRGLQLLFYSVGIGQISSEVPQNLSASRPQDRQFILSSKKLLLSDSGFYLCAWSGGNQPQHFGDGTRLSIL.

The chain employs TRBV18 and TRBJ1-1, with 7 bases aligning to TRBD1. The CDR3 has 14 amino acids. From germline, CDR1 is KGHSH and CDR2 LQKENI. V shed 1 base, J shed 5 bases, and the junction held 4 bases outside the gene matches. The CDR3 DNA sequence: TGTGCCAGCTCACCACAGGGGGCGCGAACTGAAGCTTTCTTT. This sequence encodes CASSPQGARTEAFF.

The chain recombines TRBV11-2 with TRBJ2-1; D is unclear. CDR1 is SGHAT, CDR2 FQNNGV, per germline. This CDR3 has 11 residues. The ends were cut back, 2 bases at V and 7 bases at J, with 3 bases in the middle. CDR3 sequence (DNA): TGTGCCAGCAGCTTATTTAATGAGCAGTTCTTC. Residues: CASSLFNEQFF.